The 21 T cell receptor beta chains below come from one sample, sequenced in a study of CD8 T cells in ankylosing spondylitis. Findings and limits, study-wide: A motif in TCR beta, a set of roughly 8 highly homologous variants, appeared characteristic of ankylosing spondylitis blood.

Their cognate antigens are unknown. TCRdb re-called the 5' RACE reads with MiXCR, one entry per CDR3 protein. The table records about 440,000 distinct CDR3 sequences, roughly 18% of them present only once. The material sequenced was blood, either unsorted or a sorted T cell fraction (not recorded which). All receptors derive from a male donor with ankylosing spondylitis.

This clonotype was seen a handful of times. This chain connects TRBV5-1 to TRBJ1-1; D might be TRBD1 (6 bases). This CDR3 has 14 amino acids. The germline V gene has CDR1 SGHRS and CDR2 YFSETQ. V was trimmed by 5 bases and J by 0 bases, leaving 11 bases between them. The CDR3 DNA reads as TGCGCCAGCAGAGGACAGTCAGTGAACACTGAAGCTTTCTTT. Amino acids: CASRGQSVNTEAFF.

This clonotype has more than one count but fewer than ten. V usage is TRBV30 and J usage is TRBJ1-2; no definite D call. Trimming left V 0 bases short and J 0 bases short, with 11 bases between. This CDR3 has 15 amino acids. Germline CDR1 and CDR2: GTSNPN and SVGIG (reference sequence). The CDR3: CAWSVSRRSNYGYTF. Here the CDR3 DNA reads TGTGCCTGGAGTGTATCAAGGCGATCTAACTATGGCTACACCTTC.

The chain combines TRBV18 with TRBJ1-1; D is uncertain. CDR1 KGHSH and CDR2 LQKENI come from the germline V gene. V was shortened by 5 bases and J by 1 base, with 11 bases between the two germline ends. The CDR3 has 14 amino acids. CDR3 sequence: CASSRTDENTEAFF. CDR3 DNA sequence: TGTGCCAGCTCAAGGACGGACGAGAACACTGAAGCTTTCTTT.

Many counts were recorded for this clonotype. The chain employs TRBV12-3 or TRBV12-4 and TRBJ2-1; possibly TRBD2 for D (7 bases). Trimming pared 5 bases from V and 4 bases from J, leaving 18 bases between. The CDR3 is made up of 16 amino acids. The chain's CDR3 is CASSPEGRGSYNEQFF. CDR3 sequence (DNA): TGTGCCAGCAGTCCCGAGGGGAGGGGGTCTTACAATGAGCAGTTCTTC.

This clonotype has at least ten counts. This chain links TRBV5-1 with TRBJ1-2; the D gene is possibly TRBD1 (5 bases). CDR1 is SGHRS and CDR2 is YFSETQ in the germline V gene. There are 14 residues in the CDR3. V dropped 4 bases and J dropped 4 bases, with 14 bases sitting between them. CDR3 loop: CASSAADILYGYTF. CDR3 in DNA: TGCGCCAGCAGCGCCGCGGACATCCTCTATGGCTACACCTTC.

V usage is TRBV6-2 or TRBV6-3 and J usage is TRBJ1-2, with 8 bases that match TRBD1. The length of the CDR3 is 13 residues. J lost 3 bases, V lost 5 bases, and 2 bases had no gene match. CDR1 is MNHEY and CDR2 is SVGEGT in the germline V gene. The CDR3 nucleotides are TGTGCCAGCAGTCACAGGGGGTACTATGGCTACACCTTC. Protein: CASSHRGYYGYTF.

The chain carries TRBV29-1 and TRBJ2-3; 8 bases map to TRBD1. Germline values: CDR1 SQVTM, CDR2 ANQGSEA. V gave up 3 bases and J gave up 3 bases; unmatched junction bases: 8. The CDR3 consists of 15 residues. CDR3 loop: CSVDGWQGATDTQYF. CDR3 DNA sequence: TGCAGCGTTGACGGTTGGCAGGGGGCAACAGATACGCAGTATTTT.

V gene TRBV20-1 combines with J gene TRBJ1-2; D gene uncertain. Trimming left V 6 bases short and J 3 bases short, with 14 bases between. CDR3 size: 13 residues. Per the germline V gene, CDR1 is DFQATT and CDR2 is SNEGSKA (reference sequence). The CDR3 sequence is CSAQTYTDYGYTF. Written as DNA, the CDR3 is TGCAGTGCCCAGACATACACCGACTATGGCTACACCTTC.

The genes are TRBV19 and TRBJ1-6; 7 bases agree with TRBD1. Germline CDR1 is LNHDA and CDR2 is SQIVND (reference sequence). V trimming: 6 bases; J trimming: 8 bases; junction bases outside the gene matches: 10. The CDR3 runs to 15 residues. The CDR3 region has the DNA TGTGCCAGTAGGACTACAGGGACAGCTTATTCACCCCTCCACTTT. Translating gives CASRTTGTAYSPLHF.

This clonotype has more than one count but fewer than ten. CDR3: CASSLGWRSLNTEAFF. The CDR3 coding sequence is TGTGCCAGCAGCTTAGGCTGGAGGTCCCTGAACACTGAAGCTTTCTTT. The chain couples TRBV7-2 to TRBJ1-1; D ambiguous. Germline-derived CDR1 and CDR2 are SGHTA and FQGNSA. Trimming removed 1 base from V and 0 bases from J, with 12 bases in between. The CDR3 extends over 16 amino acids.

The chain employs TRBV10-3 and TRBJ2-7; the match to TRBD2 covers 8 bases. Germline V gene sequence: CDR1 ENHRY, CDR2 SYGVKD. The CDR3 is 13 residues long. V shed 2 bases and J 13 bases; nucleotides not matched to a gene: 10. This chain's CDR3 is CAISETVNSGIYF. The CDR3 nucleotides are TGTGCCATCAGTGAGACCGTAAATAGCGGGATCTACTTC.

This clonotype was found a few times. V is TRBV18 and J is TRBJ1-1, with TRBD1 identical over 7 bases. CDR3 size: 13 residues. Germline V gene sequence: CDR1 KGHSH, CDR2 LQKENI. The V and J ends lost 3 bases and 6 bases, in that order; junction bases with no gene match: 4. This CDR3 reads CASSPHRGSEAFF. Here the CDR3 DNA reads TGTGCCAGCTCACCCCACAGGGGTTCTGAAGCTTTCTTT.

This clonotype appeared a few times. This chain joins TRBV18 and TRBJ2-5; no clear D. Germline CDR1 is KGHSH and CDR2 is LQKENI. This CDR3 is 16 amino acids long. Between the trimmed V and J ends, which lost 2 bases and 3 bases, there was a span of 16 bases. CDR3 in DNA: TGTGCCAGCTCACCATGGCTGGAGCGCCGAGAAGAGACCCAGTACTTC. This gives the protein CASSPWLERREETQYF. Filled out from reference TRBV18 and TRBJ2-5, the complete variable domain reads NAGVMQNPRHLVRRRGQEARLRCSPMKGHSHVYWYRQLPEEGLKFMVYLQKENIIDESGMPKERFSAEFPKEGPSILRIQQVVRGDSAAYFCASSPWLERREETQYFGPGTRLLVL.

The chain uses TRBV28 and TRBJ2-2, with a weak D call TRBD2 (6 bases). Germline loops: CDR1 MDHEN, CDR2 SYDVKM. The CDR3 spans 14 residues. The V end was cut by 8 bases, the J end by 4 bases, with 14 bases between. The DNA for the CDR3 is TGTGCCAGCTCCACGGGACTCGTCACCGGGGAGCTGTTTTTT. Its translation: CASSTGLVTGELFF. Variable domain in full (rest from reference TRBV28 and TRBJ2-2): DVKVTQSSRYLVKRTGEKVFLECVQDMDHENMFWYRQDPGLGLRLIYFSYDVKMKEKGDIPEGYSVSREKKERFSLILESASTNQTSMYLCASSTGLVTGELFFGEGSRLTVL.

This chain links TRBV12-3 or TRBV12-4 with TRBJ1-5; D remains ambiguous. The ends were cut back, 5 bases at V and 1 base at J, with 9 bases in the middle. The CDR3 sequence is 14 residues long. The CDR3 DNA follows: TGTGCCAGCAGTCGGTCTGGGAGCAATCAGCCCCAGCATTTT. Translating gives CASSRSGSNQPQHF.

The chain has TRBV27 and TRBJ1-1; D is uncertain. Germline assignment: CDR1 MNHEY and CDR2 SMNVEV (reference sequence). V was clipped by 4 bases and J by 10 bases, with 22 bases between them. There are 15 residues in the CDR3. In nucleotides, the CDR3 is TGTGCCAGCAGTTCAGCCGCGGGAACGACGCCTATAGCTTTCTTT. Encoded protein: CASSSAAGTTPIAFF.

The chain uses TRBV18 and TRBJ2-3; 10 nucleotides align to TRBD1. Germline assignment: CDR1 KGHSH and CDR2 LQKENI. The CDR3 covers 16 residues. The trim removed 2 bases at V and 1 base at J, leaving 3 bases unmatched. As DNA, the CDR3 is TGTGCCAGCTCACCAAGCGGGACAGGGGGCACAGATACGCAGTATTTT. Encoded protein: CASSPSGTGGTDTQYF.

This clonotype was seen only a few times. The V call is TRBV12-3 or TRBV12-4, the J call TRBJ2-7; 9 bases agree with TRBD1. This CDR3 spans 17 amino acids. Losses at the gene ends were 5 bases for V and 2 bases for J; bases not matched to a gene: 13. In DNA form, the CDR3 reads TGTGCCAGCAGTCTAACCCCCCCGGGACAGGGTACCTACGAGCAGTACTTC. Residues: CASSLTPPGQGTYEQYF.

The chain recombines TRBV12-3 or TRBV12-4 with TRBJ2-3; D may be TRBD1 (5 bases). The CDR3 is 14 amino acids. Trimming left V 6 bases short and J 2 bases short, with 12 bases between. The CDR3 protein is CASSPRQYTDTQYF. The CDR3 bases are TGTGCCAGCAGCCCGAGACAGTACACAGATACGCAGTATTTT.

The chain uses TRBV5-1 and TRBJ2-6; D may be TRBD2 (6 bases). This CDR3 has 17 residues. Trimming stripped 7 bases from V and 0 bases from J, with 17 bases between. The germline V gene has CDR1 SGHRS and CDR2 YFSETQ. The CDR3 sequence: CASSVGGWDSGANVLTF. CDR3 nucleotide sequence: TGCGCCAGCTCTGTGGGGGGTTGGGACTCTGGGGCCAACGTCCTGACTTTC.

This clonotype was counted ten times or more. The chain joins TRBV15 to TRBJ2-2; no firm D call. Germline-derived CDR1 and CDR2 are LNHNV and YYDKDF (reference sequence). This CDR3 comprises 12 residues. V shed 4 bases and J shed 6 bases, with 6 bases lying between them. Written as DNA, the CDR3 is TGTGCCACCAGCACGGTTTCCGGGGAGCTGTTTTTT. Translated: CATSTVSGELFF.